These 10 T cell receptor beta chains were all obtained from the same sample, sequenced in a study of T cells in Graves' hyperthyroidism and ophthalmopathy. There were TCR beta CDR3 regions amplified from RNA transcripts. First-round RT-PCR with HTBI primers amplified the TCR CDR3 region. MiXCR, applied by TCRdb to the multiplex PCR reads, yields one record per CDR3 protein. The sample yields 350,000 or so distinct CDR3 sequences, around a sixth seen once. What was sequenced was blood. The receptors shown here come from a woman aged 35 to 49 with Graves' ophthalmopathy.

At least ten counts were recorded for this clonotype. The V and J genes are TRBV19 and TRBJ2-7, with 7 bases lining up with TRBD2. The J segment lost 4 bases and the V segment lost 6 bases, leaving 3 bases of the junction unmatched. The CDR3 spans 12 residues. CDR1 and CDR2 from the germline V gene are LNHDA and SQIVND (reference sequence). The CDR3 spells CASSGRFYEQYF. The CDR3 coding sequence is TGTGCCAGTAGCGGGAGGTTTTACGAGCAGTACTTC.

This clonotype was detected many times. The chain employs TRBV24-1 and TRBJ2-7; 9 nucleotides line up with TRBD2. The CDR3 is made up of 15 amino acids. V trimming: 5 bases; J trimming: 2 bases; junction bases outside the gene matches: 6. CDR1 KGHDR and CDR2 SFDVKD come from the germline V gene. In DNA form, the CDR3 reads TGTGCCACCAGTGGCGGCGGGACTAGCCCCTACGAGCAGTACTTC. Residues: CATSGGGTSPYEQYF.

This clonotype was observed a few times. This rearrangement joins TRBV11-2 to TRBJ1-2; D remains unclear. V lost 3 bases, J lost 8 bases, and 22 bases lay in between. Germline V CDR1 and CDR2: SGHAT, FQNNGV. CDR3 size: 16 residues. CDR3 nucleotides: TGTGCCAGCAGCTTGGGCGGTGGGCGAGGATCGAGGGGCTACACCTTC. Amino acids: CASSLGGGRGSRGYTF.

About this clonotype: This may come from a read error, since a much larger clone is one base off. The conserved final phenylalanine or tryptophan is absent from the CDR3, which likely points to a read error. The chain uses TRBV19 and TRBJ2-2, with unresolved D. From germline, CDR1 is LNHDA and CDR2 SQIVND (reference sequence). This CDR3 spans 15 amino acids. The CDR3 nucleotides read TGTGCCAGTAGTTTAGAGCCTTTAAACACCGGGGAGCTGTTTCTT. It codes for CASSLEPLNTGELFL.

This clonotype was recorded at least ten times. The chain joins TRBV6-2 or TRBV6-3 to TRBJ2-7; D uncertain. Per the germline V gene, CDR1 is MNHEY and CDR2 is SVGEGT. This CDR3 spans 11 amino acids. With 2 bases removed from V and 2 bases from J, the gap between germline ends came to 1 base. The CDR3 spells CASSYPYEQYF. In nucleotides, the CDR3 is TGTGCCAGCAGTTACCCCTACGAGCAGTACTTC.

The V call is TRBV28, the J call TRBJ1-1; D call uncertain. The germline gives CDR1 MDHEN, CDR2 SYDVKM. V lost 1 base, J lost 0 bases, and 9 bases lay in between. The CDR3 has 15 amino acids. The CDR3: CASSLFGQLNTEAFF. In nucleotides, the CDR3 is TGTGCCAGCAGTTTATTTGGTCAGCTGAACACTGAAGCTTTCTTT.

This clonotype was seen many times. The J gene is TRBJ1-5, the V gene TRBV28; D is undetermined. With 7 bases removed from V and 0 bases from J, the gap between germline ends came to 7 bases. The germline CDR1 and CDR2 sequences are MDHEN and SYDVKM. The CDR3 covers 13 residues. CDR3 sequence reads: CASNWGSNQPQHF. CDR3 DNA sequence: TGTGCCAGCAACTGGGGTAGCAATCAGCCCCAGCATTTT.

This clonotype was seen many times. The DNA of the CDR3 is TGTGCCAGTAGTATTGAAGGACGGTCCACTGAAGCTTTCTTT. Residues: CASSIEGRSTEAFF. V usage is TRBV19 and J usage is TRBJ1-1; D call uncertain. The CDR3 loop spans 14 amino acids. V lost 3 bases and J lost 4, with 12 bases in between. Germline V lookup: CDR1 LNHDA, CDR2 SQIVND (reference sequence).

The CDR3 nucleotides read TGCGCCAGCACCGGACAGTGTCCATGCACAGATACGCAGTATTTT. Residues: CASTGQCPCTDTQYF. The gene calls are TRBV10-1 and TRBJ2-3, with D possibly TRBD1 on 6 matching bases. Trimming removed 7 bases from V and 1 base from J, with 15 bases in between. Looked up from germline, CDR1 is WNHNN and CDR2 is SYGVQD (reference sequence). The CDR3 is 15 amino acids.

The table lists this clonotype with many counts. The chain uses TRBV6-1 and TRBJ1-2; TRBD1 is a possible D gene (6 bases). The CDR3 totals 14 residues. V lost 6 bases, J lost 2 bases, and 13 bases lay in between. Germline loops: CDR1 MNHNS, CDR2 SASEGT. CDR3 sequence: CASRSEGGNYGYTF. DNA for the CDR3: TGTGCCAGCAGGTCCGAAGGGGGGAACTATGGCTACACCTTC.